Listed here are 21 T cell receptor beta chains from one sample, sequenced in a study of post-analysis software for immune sequencing data. Study-wide findings and caveats: Patients used about five TRBV segments, including TRBV5-6, TRBV5-1 and TRBV20-1, more often than controls.

No antigen has been identified for these receptors. Presence of unique molecular identifiers characterized the TCR beta cDNA libraries. TCRdb re-analysed the PCR reads in MiXCR, keeping a single row per CDR3 protein. The table has roughly 670,000 distinct CDR3 sequences, 55% to 60% seen once. Material for sequencing was blood. The receptors stem from a girl aged 2 to 9 with multiple sclerosis.

This clonotype was counted a few times. The chain recombines TRBV18 with TRBJ1-2; D may be TRBD1 (5 bases). The CDR3 contains 15 residues. V lost 5 bases to trimming and J lost 3 bases, with 16 bases between them. Per the germline V gene, CDR1 is KGHSH and CDR2 is LQKENI. The CDR3 spells CASSYPGSGDYGYTF. CDR3 sequence (DNA): TGTGCCAGCTCATACCCAGGGAGCGGTGACTATGGCTACACCTTC.

The chain combines TRBV5-1 with TRBJ2-1, with TRBD2 matching over 10 bases. Trimming removed 0 bases from V and 6 bases from J; junction bases left unmatched: 0. CDR3 size: 14 residues. Germline V CDR1 and CDR2: SGHRS, YFSETQ. The CDR3 DNA sequence: TGCGCCAGCAGCTTGGAGCGGGGGGGCAATGAGCAGTTCTTC. Its protein is CASSLERGGNEQFF.

The chain carries TRBV15 and TRBJ2-5; no clear D gene. Matching the DNA end better, TRBJ2-7 makes the J call doubtful. Germline loops: CDR1 LNHNV, CDR2 YYDKDF (reference sequence). The CDR3 has 14 amino acids. In nucleotides, the CDR3 is TGTGCCACCTCACACTCGAGGATTACCTACGAGCAGTACTTC. The encoded protein is CATSHSRITYEQYF.

This clonotype was recorded only once. V gene TRBV7-2 combines with J gene TRBJ2-1, with 13 bases aligning to TRBD2. V lost 6 bases and J lost 9; bases outside the gene matches: 5. Germline V lookup: CDR1 SGHTA, CDR2 FQGNSA. The CDR3 totals 14 residues. CDR3 nucleotides: TGTGCCAGCAGTCTACGGACTAGCGGGGGTGAGCAGTTCTTC. It yields the protein CASSLRTSGGEQFF.

This clonotype turned up a few times. The CDR3 region is CSVEEQPYEQYF. As DNA, the CDR3 is TGCAGCGTCGAGGAACAACCCTACGAGCAGTACTTC. The chain links TRBV29-1 to TRBJ2-7; D not certain. The V end was cut by 6 bases, the J end by 2 bases, with 11 bases between. The germline V gene has CDR1 SQVTM and CDR2 ANQGSEA. The CDR3 is 12 amino acids.

This clonotype was observed a handful of times. The chain has TRBV12-3 or TRBV12-4 and TRBJ2-1; 11 bases align to TRBD2. The CDR3 has 16 residues. With V trimmed by 2 bases and J by 6 bases, 6 bases remained unmatched. The CDR3 DNA is TGTGCCAGCAGTTTAATAGCGGGGGGGCGGGCCAATGAGCAGTTCTTC. Translation gives CASSLIAGGRANEQFF.

This CDR3 reads CSARDQAEKAFF. The CDR3 DNA reads as TGCAGTGCTAGAGATCAGGCAGAGAAAGCTTTCTTT. The genes are TRBV20-1 and TRBJ1-1; D unresolved. The CDR3 contains 12 residues. Germline CDR1 and CDR2: DFQATT and SNEGSKA (reference sequence). Trimming left V 0 bases short and J 9 bases short, with 11 bases between.

The genes are TRBV7-9 and TRBJ1-4; 9 nucleotides line up with TRBD1. The germline V gene encodes CDR1 SEHNR and CDR2 FQNEAQ (reference sequence). This CDR3 has 18 residues. The trim removed 5 bases at V and 7 bases at J, leaving 17 bases unmatched. The CDR3 nucleotides read TGTGCCAGCAGCCTGATTCTCAGTGGACAGGGGAAAGGTGAAAAACTGTTTTTT. The encoded protein is CASSLILSGQGKGEKLFF.

In the case of this clonotype: A much larger clone sits a single nucleotide away, making a read error possible. The gene calls are TRBV6-2 or TRBV6-3 and TRBJ2-6, with D possibly being TRBD1 (6 bases). CDR1 is MNHEY and CDR2 is SVGEGT in the germline V gene. CDR3 size: 15 residues. The CDR3 DNA reads as TGTGCCAGCAGTACGGGACACTCTAGGGCCAACGTCCTGACTTTC. It specifies CASSTGHSRANVLTF.

This clonotype was counted a single time. The rearrangement uses TRBV7-2 and TRBJ1-6; D remains unclear. V lost 3 bases to trimming and J lost 0 bases, with 12 bases between them. Per germline, CDR1 SGHTA and CDR2 FQGNSA. The CDR3 contains 17 residues. The CDR3 bases are TGTGCCAGCAGCTTCGTCCATCTGAGCTCCTATAATTCACCCCTCCACTTT. It codes for CASSFVHLSSYNSPLHF.

This clonotype was observed a handful of times. DNA for the CDR3: TGTGCCAGCATCCACTCGGCAGTGGTGAGCGAGCAGTACTTC. The encoded protein is CASIHSAVVSEQYF. V and J are TRBV11-2 and TRBJ2-7; D uncertain. The CDR3 length is 14 residues. Germline V CDR1 and CDR2: SGHAT, FQNNGV. Between the trimmed V and J ends, which lost 7 bases and 6 bases, there was a span of 19 bases.

Details on this clonotype: The junction and the germline gene differ at one end; a read error may be behind it. The chain combines TRBV5-1 with TRBJ2-5, with 8 positions matching TRBD1. Judging by the DNA end, TRBJ2-7 fits better; the J call may be wrong. The CDR3 consists of 15 residues. The germline V gene has CDR1 SGHRS and CDR2 YFSETQ. CDR3 protein: CASSLDRAPSSEQYF. The DNA for the CDR3 is TGCGCCAGCAGCCTGGACAGGGCCCCTTCCTCCGAGCAGTACTTC.

CDR3 bases: TGTGCCAGCAGTGAAAAGGTCTTTACTGAAAAACTGTTTTTT. It translates to CASSEKVFTEKLFF. This chain connects TRBV25-1 to TRBJ1-4; D is ambiguous. Germline values: CDR1 MGHDK, CDR2 SYGVNS. The V end was cut by 2 bases, the J end by 7 bases, with 11 bases between. The CDR3 is made up of 14 amino acids.

The rearrangement joins TRBV3-1 to TRBJ2-3; no clear D gene. The germline V gene has CDR1 LGHDT and CDR2 YNNKEL (reference sequence). The CDR3 spans 13 residues. V was clipped by 1 base and J by 1 base, with 3 bases between them. CDR3 sequence: CASSQGRTDTQYF. The CDR3 DNA follows: TGTGCCAGCAGCCAAGGACGCACAGATACGCAGTATTTT.

In its sample, this clonotype was seen a few times. The chain carries TRBV20-1 and TRBJ2-7; D may match TRBD1 or TRBD2 (5 bases each). Trimming took 6 bases from V and 0 from J, leaving 15 bases between them. The CDR3 is made up of 14 amino acids. Germline CDR1 and CDR2: DFQATT and SNEGSKA (reference sequence). The CDR3 bases are TGCAGTGCAGCCGGGACGGGGAGCTCCTACGAGCAGTACTTC. It encodes CSAAGTGSSYEQYF.

V and J are TRBV12-3 or TRBV12-4 and TRBJ2-5, with no clear D. V gave up 2 bases and J gave up 4 bases, with 11 bases separating them. There are 14 residues in the CDR3. The CDR3: CASSLSQFGETQYF. Written as DNA, the CDR3 is TGTGCCAGCAGTTTATCCCAGTTTGGAGAGACCCAGTACTTC.

The rearrangement joins TRBV29-1 to TRBJ2-5; 10 nucleotides line up with TRBD2. The CDR3 consists of 14 residues. CDR1 and CDR2 from the germline V gene are SQVTM and ANQGSEA. V shed 1 base, J shed 4 bases, and the junction held 3 bases outside the gene matches. CDR3 in DNA: TGCAGCGTTGAAGTAGCGGGGGGAGGAGAGACCCAGTACTTC. It codes for CSVEVAGGGETQYF.

Only a few counts were recorded for this clonotype. V gene TRBV9 combines with J gene TRBJ2-5, with D possibly TRBD1 on 5 matching bases. Germline assignment: CDR1 SGDLS and CDR2 YYNGEE. CDR3 length: 15 amino acids. Trimming removed 2 bases at V and 4 bases at J, with 15 bases between. CDR3 bases: TGTGCCAGCAGCGTCGACAGTCGAATGGGAGAGACCCAGTACTTC. It is translated as CASSVDSRMGETQYF.

This clonotype was detected only once. This chain uses TRBV10-1 with TRBJ2-2; perhaps TRBD1 as D (6 bases). The CDR3 spans 16 residues. Germline V gene sequence: CDR1 WNHNN, CDR2 SYGVQD (reference sequence). Trimming left V 8 bases short and J 5 bases short, with 21 bases between. The CDR3 spells CASHSRGQIRTGELFF. CDR3 DNA sequence: TGCGCCAGCCATTCCCGGGGACAAATACGGACCGGGGAGCTGTTTTTT.

The count of this clonotype is one. Here the CDR3 DNA reads TGCAGTGCTAGAATACTAGCGGTCTTTCCCACAGATACGCAGTATTTT. Amino acids: CSARILAVFPTDTQYF. The V and J genes are TRBV20-1 and TRBJ2-3; 8 nucleotides match TRBD2. This CDR3 contains 16 residues. V lost 2 bases, J lost 2 bases, and 9 bases stayed unmatched. The germline CDR1 and CDR2 sequences are DFQATT and SNEGSKA (reference sequence).

Comment on this clonotype: One junction end disagrees with the germline gene, perhaps due to a read error. The J gene is TRBJ2-1, the V gene TRBV4-1, with TRBD1 matching over 9 bases. Germline CDR1 MGHRA, CDR2 YSYEKL. The CDR3 is made up of 18 amino acids. This CDR3 reads CASSQGDRDPSSYSEQFF. CDR3 coding DNA: TGCGCCAGCAGCCAAGGGGACAGGGACCCAAGCTCCTACAGTGAGCAGTTCTTC.